One sample yielded the 24 T cell receptor beta chains listed below, sequenced in a study of long-term antiretroviral therapy in people with HIV. Researchers ran immunoSEQ v3.0 at survey level. Measured with immunoSEQ multiplex PCR; TCRdb has only the in-frame clones, and not every one. The table has roughly 20,000 clones, 86% seen once. The specimen comprised unsorted PBMCs, sampled 0.5 years after starting antiretroviral therapy. These receptors all come from a man between 40 and 49 years old with HIV.

The chain links TRBV5-1 to TRBJ1-1, with no clear D. CDR1 SGHRS and CDR2 YFSETQ come from the germline V gene. This CDR3 contains 14 residues. V lost 0 bases and J lost 4, with 10 bases in between. For the CDR3, the DNA is TGCGCCAGCAGCTTGGATGGGGTTGGCACTGAAGCTTTCTTT. Protein: CASSLDGVGTEAFF.

The rearrangement uses TRBV18 and TRBJ2-5; D not resolved. Deletions cut 2 bases from V and 2 bases from J, with 3 bases between. Germline lookup yields CDR1 KGHSH and CDR2 LQKENI. The CDR3 length is 12 residues. The CDR3 reads CASSPEQETQYF. CDR3 DNA: TGTGCCAGCTCACCAGAACAAGAGACCCAGTACTTC. The full variable domain, with the rest looked up from reference TRBV18 and TRBJ2-5, is NAGVMQNPRHLVRRRGQEARLRCSPMKGHSHVYWYRQLPEEGLKFMVYLQKENIIDESGMPKERFSAEFPKEGPSILRIQQVVRGDSAAYFCASSPEQETQYFGPGTRLLVL.

The chain links TRBV2 to TRBJ2-2; the match to TRBD2 covers 8 bases. V gave up 5 bases and J gave up 1 base; unmatched junction bases: 3. Germline V gene data show CDR1 as SNHLY and CDR2 as FYNNEI. This CDR3 has 15 residues. DNA for the CDR3: TGTGCCAGCAGTTGGGCGGGGGGGAACACCGGGGAGCTGTTTTTT. Translated: CASSWAGGNTGELFF.

The chain couples TRBV27 to TRBJ1-1; D may be TRBD1 (6 bases). V was shortened by 6 bases and J by 5 bases, with 13 bases between the two germline ends. CDR1 is MNHEY and CDR2 is SMNVEV in the germline V gene (reference sequence). The CDR3 is 13 residues long. This CDR3 is CASRSGEWTEAFF. The CDR3 nucleotides read TGTGCCAGCAGATCAGGGGAATGGACTGAAGCTTTCTTT.

In this sample, this clone turned up once. The genes are TRBV7-2 and TRBJ2-2; TRBD2 aligns across 8 bases. CDR1 and CDR2 (germline): SGHTA, FQGNSA. V was clipped by 5 bases and J by 5 bases; unmatched bases: 19. This CDR3 contains 19 residues. The chain's CDR3 is CASSNPRGGGSFLTGELFF. In nucleotides, the CDR3 is TGTGCCAGCAGCAACCCGCGAGGCGGGGGGTCCTTTTTGACCGGGGAGCTGTTTTTT. The entire variable domain, with the rest obtained from reference TRBV7-2 and TRBJ2-2, is as follows: GAGVSQSPSNKVTEKGKDVELRCDPISGHTALYWYRQSLGQGLEFLIYFQGNSAPDKSGLPSDRFSAERTGGSVSTLTIQRTQQEDSAVYLCASSNPRGGGSFLTGELFFGEGSRLTVL.

This sequence joins TRBV15 and TRBJ2-1; no firm D call. V was shortened by 3 bases and J by 4 bases, with 1 base between the two germline ends. This CDR3 is built from 11 residues. CDR1 is LNHNV and CDR2 is YYDKDF in the germline V gene (reference sequence). CDR3 nucleotides: TGTGCCACCAGCAGTTACAATGAGCAGTTCTTC. This encodes CATSSYNEQFF. The whole variable domain, remainder taken from reference TRBV15 and TRBJ2-1, is DAMVIQNPRYQVTQFGKPVTLSCSQTLNHNVMYWYQQKSSQAPKLLFHYYDKDFNNEADTPDNFQSRRPNTSFCFLDIRSPGLGDTAMYLCATSSYNEQFFGPGTRLTVL.

J is TRBJ2-1 and V is TRBV5-4; 8 bases agree with TRBD2. There are 14 residues in the CDR3. V gave up 2 bases and J gave up 10 bases; unmatched junction bases: 8. Germline CDR1 and CDR2: SGHNT and YYREEE (reference sequence). The CDR3 DNA reads as TGTGCCAGCAGCTTCGGGGGGGCATCCGGCGAGCAGTTCTTC. This codes for CASSFGGASGEQFF.

V is TRBV29-1 and J is TRBJ1-2, with D hard to call. V lost 4 bases, J lost 7 bases, and 16 bases lay in between. CDR1 and CDR2 from the germline V gene are SQVTM and ANQGSEA. The CDR3 is made up of 13 amino acids. In nucleotides, the CDR3 is TGCAGCGTTGTAGATGGGGAAAGTGTTGGCTACACCTTC. Protein sequence: CSVVDGESVGYTF.

The rearrangement uses TRBV15 and TRBJ2-7, with 9 bases aligning to TRBD2. This CDR3 region has 16 residues. J gave up 3 bases and V 3 bases, and 9 bases lay outside the gene matches. The V gene's germline CDR1 is LNHNV and CDR2 YYDKDF (reference sequence). CDR3 sequence: CATSRVSGGGFYEQYF. For the CDR3, the DNA is TGTGCCACCAGCAGGGTTAGCGGGGGCGGGTTCTACGAGCAGTACTTC.

This sequence joins TRBV7-6 and TRBJ1-6; the D is unclear. This CDR3 region has 13 residues. Germline V CDR1 and CDR2: SGHVS, FNYEAQ. Trimming took 2 bases from V and 9 from J, leaving 8 bases between them. CDR3: CASSLSGSSPLHF. CDR3 DNA: TGTGCCAGCAGCTTATCGGGAAGTTCACCCCTCCACTTT.

This sequence joins TRBV7-2 and TRBJ2-7; D perhaps matches TRBD1 (5 bases). The germline V and J ends were trimmed by 5 bases and 5 bases, with 13 bases remaining between them. Germline lookup yields CDR1 SGHTA and CDR2 FQGNSA. The CDR3 spans 13 residues. CDR3 bases: TGTGCCAGCAGCCCCTATTCAGGGAACGAGCAGTACTTC. This codes for CASSPYSGNEQYF.

This rearrangement joins TRBV10-2 to TRBJ2-3; no definite D call. V was pared by 7 bases and J by 5 bases, with 10 bases between. The CDR3 loop spans 12 amino acids. The V gene's germline CDR1 is WSHSY and CDR2 SAAADI. The CDR3 is CASKVTQDTQYF. The CDR3 nucleotides read TGCGCCAGCAAGGTCACCCAAGATACGCAGTATTTT.

V gene TRBV20-1 combines with J gene TRBJ2-1; D gene uncertain. The CDR3 runs 11 residues. V lost 6 bases and J lost 3, with 6 bases in between. CDR1 and CDR2 from the germline V gene are DFQATT and SNEGSKA (reference sequence). The DNA for the CDR3 is TGCAGTGCCCCCTACTACAATGAGCAGTTCTTC. The encoded protein is CSAPYYNEQFF.

This chain links TRBV6-5 with TRBJ2-7; D may be TRBD1 (6 bases). This CDR3 region has 14 residues. V dropped 6 bases and J dropped 3 bases, with 15 bases sitting between them. The germline V gene encodes CDR1 MNHEY and CDR2 SVGAGI. The CDR3 protein is CASRPPGQVYEQYF. The CDR3 coding sequence is TGTGCCAGCAGGCCCCCGGGACAAGTCTACGAGCAGTACTTC.

With regard to this clone: The junction departs from germline at one end; a sequencing error may be responsible. J is TRBJ1-5 and V is TRBV28; D is unclear. The CDR3 covers 12 residues. Germline V CDR1 and CDR2: MDHEN, SYDVKM. CDR3 amino acids: CATNTVSQAQHF. CDR3 sequence (DNA): TGTGCCACCAACACCGTCAGTCAGGCCCAGCATTTT.

In DNA, the CDR3 is TGCAGCGCCGGTGCCGCGGGGCTAGGGGACGAGCAGTACTTC. Amino acid sequence: CSAGAAGLGDEQYF. The chain carries TRBV29-1 and TRBJ2-7, with a possible D match to TRBD2 (6 bases). The CDR3 covers 14 residues. Germline V gene data show CDR1 as SQVTM and CDR2 as ANQGSEA. The germline V and J ends were trimmed by 7 bases and 5 bases, with 21 bases remaining between them.

This clone appeared a single time. The chain has TRBV4-2 and TRBJ2-2; no clear D. V lost 0 bases and J lost 1, with 6 bases in between. CDR3 length: 15 residues. The V gene's germline CDR1 is LGHNA and CDR2 YNFKEQ. In DNA form, the CDR3 reads TGTGCCAGCAGCCAAGAAATCCTGAACACCGGGGAGCTGTTTTTT. As protein: CASSQEILNTGELFF.

The rearrangement joins TRBV18 to TRBJ2-7; the match to TRBD1 covers 7 bases. With V trimmed by 3 bases and J by 6 bases, 11 bases remained unmatched. Germline assignment: CDR1 KGHSH and CDR2 LQKENI. The length of the CDR3 is 15 residues. CDR3 region: CASSPGRQGVGEQYF. CDR3 in DNA: TGTGCCAGCTCACCCGGGCGGCAGGGGGTCGGCGAGCAGTACTTC.

The rearrangement links TRBV21-1 to TRBJ2-7; the table's TRBD2 call for D was not verified on the DNA. TRBV21-1 is a documented pseudogene. This CDR3 spans 18 amino acids. This CDR3 is CASSKLGLNRGATYEQYF. The DNA of the CDR3 is TGTGCCAGCAGCAAATTGGGACTCAATCGGGGCGCGACCTACGAGCAGTACTTC.

The V and J genes are TRBV28 and TRBJ2-7, with a tentative D call TRBD2 (5 bases). V was trimmed by 7 bases and J by 7 bases, leaving 17 bases between them. In germline, CDR1 is MDHEN, CDR2 SYDVKM. The CDR3 contains 13 residues. Here the CDR3 DNA reads TGTGCCAGCACCCCCTTCGCCGGCGGGGAGCAGTACTTC. The encoded protein is CASTPFAGGEQYF.

The genes are TRBV7-2 and TRBJ1-6; D is possibly TRBD1 (6 bases). The CDR3 covers 18 residues. Germline V gives CDR1 SGHTA, CDR2 FQGNSA. V shed 3 bases and J shed 0 bases, with 15 bases lying between them. Written as DNA, the CDR3 is TGTGCCAGCAGCTTTCTAGCGGACAGCCTCTCCTATAATTCACCCCTCCACTTT. Its protein is CASSFLADSLSYNSPLHF.

This chain links TRBV18 with TRBJ1-2; possible D gene TRBD1, 5 bases. Deletions cut 3 bases from V and 2 bases from J, with 13 bases between. CDR3 size: 15 residues. Germline V gene lookup returns CDR1 KGHSH and CDR2 LQKENI. Written as DNA, the CDR3 is TGTGCCAGCTCACCCCAGAGAGGGGCGAACTATGGCTACACCTTC. It translates to CASSPQRGANYGYTF.

This clone was observed a few times. The chain couples TRBV9 to TRBJ2-2; the match to TRBD1 covers 7 bases. This CDR3 comprises 19 residues. The germline CDR1 and CDR2 sequences are SGDLS and YYNGEE. The V segment lost 3 bases and the J segment 7 bases; nucleotides outside the gene matches: 21. The CDR3 sequence is CASSEKPGQTLVNIGELFF. The CDR3 nucleotides read TGTGCCAGCAGCGAGAAACCGGGACAGACCCTTGTGAATATCGGGGAGCTGTTTTTT.

This chain links TRBV23-1 with TRBJ2-7; no clear D gene. TRBV23-1 is an open reading frame whose function is uncertain. The V gene lost 4 bases and the J gene lost 3 bases, with 7 bases spanning the gap. This CDR3 has 12 amino acids. CDR3 residues: CASSPPGYEQYF. In nucleotides, the CDR3 is TGCGCCAGCAGTCCCCCGGGCTACGAGCAGTACTTC.